Listed below are T cell receptor beta chains from one sample, sequenced in a study of cytomegalovirus exposure and HLA in healthy donors. The repertoire was sequenced with immunoSEQ multiplex PCR; TCRdb's copy has only in-frame clones and lacks some. The table shows some 60,000 clones, with around 96% occurring only once. The sequencing sample was made of PBMCs. The receptors come from a man aged 18 to 35 in good health and CMV-seropositive. The CDR3 runs from the conserved cysteine through the conserved F or W. D genes are given only for firm matches. Clone size is stated in some rows and not others, as once, few, many or a class when expanded.

clone size	V gene	D gene	J gene	CDR3 DNA	CDR3 protein
-	TRBV7-6	-	TRBJ1-2	TGTGCCAGCAGCCCCGGTGGGGCCGGCTATGGCTACACCTTC	CASSPGGAGYGYTF
-	TRBV6-6	TRBD1	TRBJ1-1	TGTGCCGGGGGACAGGGGAGATCAACTGAAGCTTTCTTT	CAGGQGRSTEAFF
-	TRBV6-6	TRBD1	TRBJ1-1	TGTGCCAGCAGTTACCCGGGACAGGGAATGAACACTGAAGCTTTCTTT	CASSYPGQGMNTEAFF
-	TRBV15	-	TRBJ1-2	TGTGCCACCAGCCCCGACAGCTCCAACTATGGCTACACCTTC	CATSPDSSNYGYTF
-	TRBV4-2	-	TRBJ2-5	TGTGCCAGCAGCCAAGATCTTACAGGTTCGTGGGAGACCCAGTACTTC	CASSQDLTGSWETQYF
-	TRBV5-4	-	TRBJ1-4	TGTGCCAGCAGCCAAGGACATAATGAAAAACTGTTTTTT	CASSQGHNEKLFF
few	TRBV7-8	TRBD1	TRBJ2-1	TGTGCCAGCAGCTACGCCGGGACAGGGGCGGGTAGGCAGTTCTTC	CASSYAGTGAGRQFF
-	TRBV4-1	-	TRBJ2-1	TGCGCCAGCAGCCGTCAGCGGGACACCTACAATGAGCAGTTCTTC	CASSRQRDTYNEQFF
-	TRBV30	-	TRBJ2-7	TGTGCCTGGAGTGTACCCAGGGGAGCCTACGAGCAGTACTTC	CAWSVPRGAYEQYF
-	TRBV7-2	TRBD1	TRBJ2-1	TGTGCCAGCAGCTGGTGGGCCGGACAGGGGGCCACGTCCAATGAGCAGTTCTTC	CASSWWAGQGATSNEQFF
-	TRBV27	TRBD2	TRBJ2-3	TGTGCCAGCAGTTTATCCAGGCTAGCGGGGGGTCAAAGCACAGATACGCAGTATTTT	CASSLSRLAGGQSTDTQYF
once	TRBV6-6	TRBD2	TRBJ2-5	TGTGCCAGCAGTGGGCGGGGGGAAGAGACCCAGTACTTC	CASSGRGEETQYF
-	TRBV28	TRBD1	TRBJ1-2	TGTGCCAGCAGTTTAGGTACAGGGGGACGAGGCTACACCTTC	CASSLGTGGRGYTF
-	TRBV9	TRBD1	TRBJ2-7	TGTGCCAGCAGCGTCGGGACAGGGGGGATGTCCGGCTACGAGCAGTACTTC	CASSVGTGGMSGYEQYF
-	TRBV27	TRBD1	TRBJ2-7	TGTGCCAGCAGTTTTTGGGACAGGGCGTACGAGCAGTACTTC	CASSFWDRAYEQYF
-	TRBV5-4	TRBD1	TRBJ1-4	TGTGCCAGCAGCCCGGACAGGGGAAGTGAAAAACTGTTTTTT	CASSPDRGSEKLFF
-	TRBV6-1	-	TRBJ1-5	TGTGCCAGCAGTGAAGCGAGGCAGTCCAATCAGCCCCAGCATTTT	CASSEARQSNQPQHF
-	TRBV4-2	TRBD1	TRBJ2-1	TGTGCCAGCAGCCAAGTGCGATCCGGGACAGAGGGTTGGTACAATGAGCAGTTCTTC	CASSQVRSGTEGWYNEQFF
-	TRBV21-1	-	TRBJ2-2	TGTGCCAGCAGCAAACGGGCCGGGACTAGCGGGAGAGGAGCGAACACCGGGGAGCTGTTTTTT	CASSKRAGTSGRGANTGELFF
-	TRBV19	TRBD2	TRBJ2-2	TGTGCCACCTCATATAGCGGGAGGGCTCGCGGCACCGGGGAGCTGTTTTTT	CATSYSGRARGTGELFF
-	TRBV5-1	TRBD1	TRBJ2-2	TGCGCCAGCAGGGGAGACAGGGGGTCGTCCGGGGAGCTGTTTTTT	CASRGDRGSSGELFF
-	TRBV5-1	-	TRBJ2-1	TGCGCCAGCAGCTTGGGTTTCGTCGGGGATGAGCAGTTCTTC	CASSLGFVGDEQFF
once	TRBV28	-	TRBJ1-3	TGTGCCAGCAGTTTACCGGGTTCGGGAAACACCATATATTTT	CASSLPGSGNTIYF
once	TRBV7-3	-	TRBJ1-2	TGTGCCAGCAGCTTAACGTCCGGGGATGGCTACACCTTC	CASSLTSGDGYTF
once	TRBV7-9	TRBD1	TRBJ1-2	TGTGCCAGCAGCTTCGAGGACAGGTTGTCTGGCTACACCTTC	CASSFEDRLSGYTF
-	TRBV6-6	-	TRBJ1-4	TGTGCCAGCAGTTACCTAGGAGCAACTAATGAAAAACTGTTTTTT	CASSYLGATNEKLFF
-	TRBV6-4	TRBD1	TRBJ1-1	TGTGCCAGCAGCGACAGGGGTGTGGACACTGAAGCTTTCTTT	CASSDRGVDTEAFF
-	TRBV7-2	-	TRBJ1-6	TGTGCCAGCAGCTTAGCTGGCGGTAATTCACCCCTCCACTTT	CASSLAGGNSPLHF
-	TRBV4-1	-	TRBJ2-7	TGCGCCAGCCGTCAAACCGGGACTGGATACTACGAGCAGTACTTC	CASRQTGTGYYEQYF
-	TRBV30	-	TRBJ2-4	TGTGCCTGGAGTCGCAAGGAGGGTTGGGGCATTCAGTACTTC	CAWSRKEGWGIQYF
-	TRBV4-1	TRBD2	TRBJ2-7	TGCGCCAGCAGCCAAGGCCCCCCGCTAGGGACTAGCGGTACCTACGAGCAGTACTTC	CASSQGPPLGTSGTYEQYF
-	TRBV28	TRBD2	TRBJ2-7	TGTGCCAGCACCCAGCTCGGGGGGGGCCTCGAGCAGTACTTC	CASTQLGGGLEQYF
-	TRBV18	-	TRBJ2-7	TGTGCCAGCTCACCACCGTCCCTCTACGAGCAGTACTTC	CASSPPSLYEQYF
-	TRBV5-4	TRBD1	TRBJ1-2	TGTGCCATTCCTAGGACAGGGGGTAATGGCTACACCTTC	CAIPRTGGNGYTF
-	TRBV18	-	TRBJ1-5	TGTGCCAGCTCACCAGCCTCGGATCAGCCCCAGCATTTT	CASSPASDQPQHF
-	TRBV28	-	TRBJ1-5	TGTGCCAGCAGCCTAAGGGGAGGCAGGGCTCTAGGTAGCAATCAGCCCCAGCATTTT	CASSLRGGRALGSNQPQHF
-	TRBV30	-	TRBJ2-7	TGTGCCTGGAGTGTACCAGGGGCCCTCAGCGAGCAGTACTTC	CAWSVPGALSEQYF
-	TRBV18	TRBD1	TRBJ1-2	TGTGCCAGCTCAAGGGGGCCTAACTATGGCTACACCTTC	CASSRGPNYGYTF
-	TRBV5-5	-	TRBJ2-1	TGTGCCAGCAGCTTGGGTTTGATGGAGGAGCAGTTCTTC	CASSLGLMEEQFF
few	TRBV11-2	-	TRBJ2-7	TGTGCCAGCAGTATAGGCGCAGGGGGGTTCTCCGAGCAGTACTTC	CASSIGAGGFSEQYF
-	TRBV30	-	TRBJ1-4	TGTGCCTGGAGACGGGGGGTCCCAACTAATGAAAAACTGTTTTTT	CAWRRGVPTNEKLFF
-	TRBV28	-	TRBJ2-7	TGTGCCAGCAGTTTTTACTATCGGAAGTGGGGGCAGAACTACGAGCAGTACTTC	CASSFYYRKWGQNYEQYF
-	TRBV7-3	-	TRBJ2-7	TGTGCCAGCAGCCCGGACAGTTCCTACGAGCAGTACTTC	CASSPDSSYEQYF
-	TRBV6-1	TRBD1	TRBJ1-4	TGTGCCAGCAGCGCACAGGGGATTACTAATGAAAAACTGTTTTTT	CASSAQGITNEKLFF
-	TRBV19	-	TRBJ1-5	TGTGCCAGTAGTAGAGTCCTGATTTATAGCAATCAGCCCCAGCATTTT	CASSRVLIYSNQPQHF
-	TRBV9	TRBD2	TRBJ2-7	TGTGCCAGCAGCGTTGGGACTAGCGGGGCCTACGAGCAGTACTTC	CASSVGTSGAYEQYF
-	TRBV27	TRBD1	TRBJ2-1	TGTGCCAGCAGTTCCCGGACAGGAAATGAGCAGTTCTTC	CASSSRTGNEQFF
-	TRBV4-1	TRBD2	TRBJ2-5	TGCGCCAGCAGGAAGGGTAGCGGGGAGTGGGAGACCCAGTACTTC	CASRKGSGEWETQYF
-	TRBV9	-	TRBJ2-4	TGTGCCAGCAGCGTAGTTAGAATCCCACCCTGGGCCGAAAACATTCAGTACTTC	CASSVVRIPPWAENIQYF
-	TRBV19	-	TRBJ2-7	TGTGCCAGTAGTATTGGCGTCAGGGTCCACGAGCAGTACTTC	CASSIGVRVHEQYF